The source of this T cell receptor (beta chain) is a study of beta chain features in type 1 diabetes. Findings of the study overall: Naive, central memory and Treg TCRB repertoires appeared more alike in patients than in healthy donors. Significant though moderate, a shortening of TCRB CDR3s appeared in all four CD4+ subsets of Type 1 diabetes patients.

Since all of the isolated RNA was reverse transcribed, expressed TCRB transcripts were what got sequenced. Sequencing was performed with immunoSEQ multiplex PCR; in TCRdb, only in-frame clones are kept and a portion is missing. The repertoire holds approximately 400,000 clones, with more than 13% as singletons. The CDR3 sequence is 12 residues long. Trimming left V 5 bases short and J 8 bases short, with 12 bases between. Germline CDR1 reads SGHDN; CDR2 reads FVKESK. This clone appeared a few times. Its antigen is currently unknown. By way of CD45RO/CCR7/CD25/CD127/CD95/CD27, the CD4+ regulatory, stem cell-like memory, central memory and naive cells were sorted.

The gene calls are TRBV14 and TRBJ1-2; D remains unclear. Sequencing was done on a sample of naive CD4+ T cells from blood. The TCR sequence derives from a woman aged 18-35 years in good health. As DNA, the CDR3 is TGTGCCAGCAGCTGTCCAAGCCCAGGCTACACCTTC. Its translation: CASSCPSPGYTF.